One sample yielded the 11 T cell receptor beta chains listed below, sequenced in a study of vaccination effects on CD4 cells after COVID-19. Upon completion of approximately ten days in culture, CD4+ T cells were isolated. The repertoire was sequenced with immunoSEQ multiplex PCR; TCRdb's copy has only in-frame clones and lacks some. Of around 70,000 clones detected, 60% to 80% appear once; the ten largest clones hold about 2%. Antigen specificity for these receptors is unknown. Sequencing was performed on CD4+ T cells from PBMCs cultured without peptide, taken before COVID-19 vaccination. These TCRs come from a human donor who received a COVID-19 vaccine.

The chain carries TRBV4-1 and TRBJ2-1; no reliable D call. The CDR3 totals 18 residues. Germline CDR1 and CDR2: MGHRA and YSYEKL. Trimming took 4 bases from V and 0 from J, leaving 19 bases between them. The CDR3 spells CASSRPHFTASSYNEQFF. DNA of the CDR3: TGCGCCAGCAGCCGACCGCATTTCACGGCGAGCTCCTACAATGAGCAGTTCTTC.

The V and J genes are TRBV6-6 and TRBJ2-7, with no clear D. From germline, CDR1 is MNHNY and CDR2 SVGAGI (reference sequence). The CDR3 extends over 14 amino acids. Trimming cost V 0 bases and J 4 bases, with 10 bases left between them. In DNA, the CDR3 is TGTGCCAGCAGTTACTCCACAGCCGGATACGAGCAGTACGTC. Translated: CASSYSTAGYEQYV.

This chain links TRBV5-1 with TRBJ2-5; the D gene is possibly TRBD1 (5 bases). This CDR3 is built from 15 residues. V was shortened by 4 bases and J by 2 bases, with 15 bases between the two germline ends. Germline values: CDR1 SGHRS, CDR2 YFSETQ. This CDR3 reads CASSRRQGIQETQYF. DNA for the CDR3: TGCGCCAGCAGCCGTCGTCAGGGAATTCAAGAGACCCAGTACTTC.

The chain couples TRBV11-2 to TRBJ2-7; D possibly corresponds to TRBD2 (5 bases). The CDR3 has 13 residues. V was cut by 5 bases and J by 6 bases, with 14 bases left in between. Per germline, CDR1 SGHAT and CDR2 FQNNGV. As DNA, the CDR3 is TGTGCCAGCAGCCCTGGAGGATTCGGCGAGCAGTACGTC. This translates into CASSPGGFGEQYV.

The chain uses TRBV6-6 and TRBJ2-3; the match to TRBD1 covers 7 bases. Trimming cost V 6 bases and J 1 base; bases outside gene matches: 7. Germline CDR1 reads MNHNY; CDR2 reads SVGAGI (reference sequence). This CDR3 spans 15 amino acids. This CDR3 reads CASRPQGRGTDTQYF. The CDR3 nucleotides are TGTGCCAGCAGGCCACAGGGGAGAGGCACAGATACGCAGTATTTT.

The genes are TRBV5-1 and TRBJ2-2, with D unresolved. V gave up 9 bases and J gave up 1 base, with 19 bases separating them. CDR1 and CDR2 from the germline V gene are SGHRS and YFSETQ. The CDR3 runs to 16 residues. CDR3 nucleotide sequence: TGCGCCACCTATCCCGGTGACGGGCGGAACACCGGGGAGCTGTTTTTT. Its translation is CATYPGDGRNTGELFF.

The CDR3 DNA follows: TGCGCCAGCAGCCCGGATACTAGCAGCAGCACAGATACGCAGTATTTT. Its protein is CASSPDTSSSTDTQYF. This chain connects TRBV5-1 to TRBJ2-3; D perhaps matches TRBD2 (6 bases). The CDR3 totals 16 residues. The V and J ends lost 4 bases and 0 bases respectively, with 15 bases between them. The germline gives CDR1 SGHRS, CDR2 YFSETQ.

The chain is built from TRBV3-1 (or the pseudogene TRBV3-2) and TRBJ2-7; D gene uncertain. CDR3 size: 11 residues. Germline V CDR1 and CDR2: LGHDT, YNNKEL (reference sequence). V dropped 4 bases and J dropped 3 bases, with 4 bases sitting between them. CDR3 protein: CASSRGYEQYV. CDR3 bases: TGTGCCAGCAGCCGTGGCTACGAGCAGTACGTC.

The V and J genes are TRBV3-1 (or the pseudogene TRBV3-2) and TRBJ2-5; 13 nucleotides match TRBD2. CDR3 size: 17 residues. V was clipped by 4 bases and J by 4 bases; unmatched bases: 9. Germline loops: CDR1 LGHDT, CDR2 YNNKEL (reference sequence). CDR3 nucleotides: TGTGCCAGCAGCCTATTACTAGCGGGGGGGCAATCAGAGACCCAGTACTTC. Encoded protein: CASSLLLAGGQSETQYF.

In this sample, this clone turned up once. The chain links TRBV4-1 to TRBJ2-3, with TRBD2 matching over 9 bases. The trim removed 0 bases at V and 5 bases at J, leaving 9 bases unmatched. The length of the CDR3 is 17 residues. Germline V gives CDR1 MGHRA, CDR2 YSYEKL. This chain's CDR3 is CASSQEPSSGEGDTQYF. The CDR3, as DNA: TGCGCCAGCAGCCAAGAACCATCTAGCGGGGAAGGAGATACGCAGTATTTT.

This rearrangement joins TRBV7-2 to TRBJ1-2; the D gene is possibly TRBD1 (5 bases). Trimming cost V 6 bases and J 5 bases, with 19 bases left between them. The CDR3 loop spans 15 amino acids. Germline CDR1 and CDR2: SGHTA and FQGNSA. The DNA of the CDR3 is TGTGCCAGCAGACGAACCCCCGGGACCTCTTATGGCTACACCTTC. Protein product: CASRRTPGTSYGYTF.